The source of this T cell receptor (beta chain) is a study of vaccination and CD4 T cells after COVID-19 (dated 2022 in TCRdb). Describing the broader study: Convalescent patients had a positive SARS-CoV-2 result on nasal swab PCR, and of these patients, several had mild disease and one had severe disease. The convalescent cohort included six males and four females, with two Hispanic individuals, seven Caucasians, two Asians and one multiracial person. Participants got two doses of the Pfizer-BioNTech BNT162b2 vaccine (n=8) or two doses of the Moderna mRNA-1273 vaccine (n=2). Post-COVID blood samples from convalescent patients were collected a median of roughly 100 days after diagnosis, with a range of roughly 35 to 180 days. Post-vaccine blood samples were collected a median of approximately 77 days after the second vaccine dose, ranging from roughly 12 to 250 days. For stimulating the cultures, overlapping spike peptide pools were used, derived from SARS-CoV-2 as well as from the common cold coronaviruses HCoV-NL63, HCoV-OC43 and HCoV-229E. As controls, cultures received a CEFX viral epitope pool (the positive control), an HIV-1 Nef peptide pool (the negative control), or no peptide at all. In nine to eleven COVID-19 convalescent patients and a few infection-naive healthy vaccine recipients, researchers compared the spike-specific CD4+ TCR repertoire from before mRNA vaccination with the repertoire from after. General findings and caveats noted by the study authors: In convalescent patients, nearly all vaccine-specific clones (304 of 307) were found to be mono-reactive for SARS-CoV-2 spike rather than cross-reactive with common cold coronaviruses. Although the median number of SARS-CoV-2-reactive clonotypes went up from roughly 22 after infection to 38 after vaccination, the increase was not significant. The study included relatively few convalescent patients and did not analyze early timepoints after natural infection. Among the post-vaccine SARS-CoV-2-reactive clones in convalescent patients, a median approximately 86% showed up only after vaccination, which suggests vaccine-specific priming.

Receptors were amplified or captured by PCR. At the Johns Hopkins FTIC core, DNA from the cultured CD4+ T cells underwent TCR sequencing with the Oncomine TCR Beta short-read assay. The QIAamp micro DNA kit was used to extract genomic DNA from the cultured CD4+ T cells. Oncomine TCR Beta libraries from cultured CD4+ T cells were pooled using unique dual indexes and sequenced on an Illumina iSeq 100. Under the source paper's analysis protocol: Non-productive sequences were filtered out, and CDR3s that did not start with C, did not end with F or W, or were shorter than 7 amino acids were discarded. The MANAFEST web application identified antigen-specific clonotypes by comparing peptide-stimulated wells against reference wells and other culture wells. An FDR below 0.05, an odds ratio above 5, and a productive frequency above 0.1% in at least two of three replicate wells were required for clones to be considered positive. Cross-reactive clonotypes were defined as significantly expanded in both SARS-CoV-2 spike wells and at least one common cold coronavirus spike condition. Similarity between CDR3 sequences was evaluated in R version 3.6.1 using Levenshtein distances (stringdist) and unrooted phylogenetic trees (ape). TCRdb trimmed the raw reads at Q25, called clones with MiXCR and kept productive beta chains. Here each entry gathers all rows of one CDR3 protein and keeps the most common genes and DNA. These V and J calls rely on TCRdb rather than the paper's analysis. Recorded for this sample are more than 9,500 distinct CDR3 sequences; about 48% of them occurred a single time. Jointly, the top ten make up more than 14% of the sample.

The treatment or condition label of this sample denotes: roughly 11-day PBMC culture with coronavirus spike peptide pools or control peptides (ViraFEST assay). The ViraFEST assay, used in the study, expanded antigen-specific T cells with peptide pools and then identified the expanded clonotypes through TCR sequencing. The positive SARS-CoV-2 PCR tests of the convalescent patients were dated from March to December 2020, before the Alpha, Beta and Delta variants emerged in the United States. Each well held around 2 million PBMCs cultured in IMDM containing about 5% human AB serum and approximately 10 IU/ml IL-2, with approximately 9.2 ug/ml peptide pools added. On days 3 and 7, half of the culture medium was replaced with fresh IL-2-containing medium. Once the cells had been in culture for around nine days, the EasySep CD4+ T cell isolation kit was used to isolate CD4+ T cells by negative selection. PBMCs were separated from whole blood using Ficoll-Paque Plus gradient centrifugation and then either used fresh or cryopreserved at -140C. In general, triplicate wells were set up for every culture condition.

The CDR3 covers 13 residues, taking in both the cysteine and the phenylalanine. Only the CDR3 DNA is retained, 39 bases long and in frame from the first base. CDR1 and CDR2, per the germline V gene, are SGHTA and FQGTGA. A distance of 9 bases separates the germline ends of V and J, which lose 1 base and 8 bases respectively. As for this clonotype: The antigen it binds to is not known. No base qualities exist here, and no much larger clone lies one base off it.

The sequenced sample consisted of CD4+ T cells from blood, cultured in vitro. This chain joins TRBV7-3 to TRBJ2-1; the D gene is perhaps TRBD2, from 6 matching bases. The sequence was obtained from a human donor who had recovered from COVID-19. This receptor has the CDR3 CASSLRGGDEQFF. The DNA is TGTGCCAGCAGCTTAAGAGGCGGGGATGAGCAGTTCTTC. Extended through the reference TRBV7-3 and TRBJ2-1 proteins, this CDR3 yields the full variable domain: GAGVSQTPSNKVTEKGKYVELRCDPISGHTALYWYRQSLGQGPEFLIYFQGTGAADDSGLPNDRFFAVRPEGSVSTLKIQRTERGDSAVYLCASSLRGGDEQFFGPGTRLTVL.